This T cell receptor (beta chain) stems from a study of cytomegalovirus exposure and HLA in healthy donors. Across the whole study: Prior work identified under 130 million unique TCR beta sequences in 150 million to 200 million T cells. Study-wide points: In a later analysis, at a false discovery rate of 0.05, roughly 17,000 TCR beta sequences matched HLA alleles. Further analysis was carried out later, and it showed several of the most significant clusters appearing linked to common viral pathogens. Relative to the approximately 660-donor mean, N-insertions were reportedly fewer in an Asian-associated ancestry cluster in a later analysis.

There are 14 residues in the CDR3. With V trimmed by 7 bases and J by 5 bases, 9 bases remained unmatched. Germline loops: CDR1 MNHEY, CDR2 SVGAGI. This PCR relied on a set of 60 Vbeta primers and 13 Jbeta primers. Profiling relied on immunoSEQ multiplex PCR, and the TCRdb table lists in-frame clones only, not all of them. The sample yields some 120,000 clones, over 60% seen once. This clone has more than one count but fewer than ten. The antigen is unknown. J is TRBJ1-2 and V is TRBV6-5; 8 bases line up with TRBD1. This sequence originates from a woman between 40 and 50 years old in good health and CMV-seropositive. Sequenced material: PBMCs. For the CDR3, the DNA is TGTGCCAGCACGAGACAGGGGATGCCTTATGGCTACACCTTC. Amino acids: CASTRQGMPYGYTF.